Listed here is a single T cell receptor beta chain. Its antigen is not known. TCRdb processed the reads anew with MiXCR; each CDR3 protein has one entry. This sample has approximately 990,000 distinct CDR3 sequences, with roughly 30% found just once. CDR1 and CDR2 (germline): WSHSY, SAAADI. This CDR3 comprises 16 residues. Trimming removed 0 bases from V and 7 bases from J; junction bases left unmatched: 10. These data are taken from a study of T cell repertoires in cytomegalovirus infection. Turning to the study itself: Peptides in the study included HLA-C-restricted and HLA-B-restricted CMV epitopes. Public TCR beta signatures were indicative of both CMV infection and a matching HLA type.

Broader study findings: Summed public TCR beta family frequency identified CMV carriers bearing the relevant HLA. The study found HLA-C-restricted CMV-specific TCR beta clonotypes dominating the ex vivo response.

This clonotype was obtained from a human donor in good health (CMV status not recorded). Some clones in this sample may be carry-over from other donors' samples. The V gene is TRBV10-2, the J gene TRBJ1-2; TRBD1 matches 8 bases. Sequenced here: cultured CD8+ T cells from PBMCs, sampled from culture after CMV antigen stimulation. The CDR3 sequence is CASSESGQVLGTGYTF. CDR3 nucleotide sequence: TGCGCCAGCAGTGAGTCGGGACAGGTCTTAGGGACTGGCTACACCTTC.